This note documents a single T cell receptor beta chain sequence. This clonotype turned up a few times. Its recognized antigen is unknown. Nothing much larger sits one base from this clone, and base qualities are not available. These data originate in a study of patients and donors after allogeneic stem cell transplantation (TCRdb year 2020). For this chain, trimming is 6 bases at the V end and 3 bases at the J end, and the number of junction bases without a gene match is 2. Reading from cysteine to phenylalanine, the CDR3 counts 11 amino acids. The DNA shown is the 33-base CDR3, in frame from base 1. The germline V gene yields SQVTM for CDR1 and ANQGSEA for CDR2. Receptors were amplified or captured by RT-PCR. The sequencer was a NextSeq 550. In TCRdb, the public reads were trimmed at Q25 with fastp and aligned with MiXCR, with productive beta chains retained. A single entry per CDR3 protein holds the most common genes and DNA from its merged rows. The sample yields approximately 220,000 distinct CDR3 sequences; 35% to 45% were counted once. Around 10% of the sample goes to the ten largest clones.

This clonotype was obtained from a human donor who was either an allogeneic HSCT recipient or a stem cell or donor lymphocyte infusion donor (not recorded which). It is not recorded whose cells these are; they may come from a transplant donor. Recombination joined TRBV29-1 with TRBJ2-7; 7 junctional bases match TRBD1. The sequenced sample consisted of blood, either unsorted or a sorted T cell fraction (not recorded which). CDR3 region: CSVGTVYEQYF. At the DNA level, the sequence is TGCAGCGTCGGGACAGTCTACGAGCAGTACTTC.